Sequencing of this T cell receptor (beta chain) was carried out in a study of shared T cell receptors in the human thymus. The repertoire was sequenced with immunoSEQ multiplex PCR; TCRdb's copy has only in-frame clones and lacks some. Here the sample spans over 650,000 clones, more than 75% being singletons. The CDR3 runs to 14 residues. The germline V gene has CDR1 SGHTA and CDR2 FQGNSA. The V end lost 5 bases, the J end lost 1 base, and 8 bases lay between the germline ends. A further study also used this sample, focusing on human thymus T cells.

V usage is TRBV7-2 and J usage is TRBJ2-2; possible D gene TRBD1, 5 bases. This TCR derives from a boy under two years old with a congenital heart defect. The sequenced material came from thymocytes. Written as DNA, the CDR3 is TGTGCCAGCAGCCTAGACAGGAACACCGGGGAGCTGTTTTTT. It specifies CASSLDRNTGELFF.